This T cell receptor (beta chain) came from a study of blood T cell repertoires in COVID-19. Overall study: Nucleic acid was either cDNA or gDNA, and it came from T cells, B-cell-depleted T cells, or PBMCs.

Assay used: immunoSEQ multiplex PCR; TCRdb lists only in-frame clones, some missing. This sample has over 200,000 clones, with nearly 90% found just once. CDR3 length: 15 residues. Per germline, CDR1 KGHSH and CDR2 LQKENI. The ends were cut back, 3 bases at V and 2 bases at J, with 11 bases in the middle. The material sequenced was peripheral blood. The rearrangement links TRBV18 to TRBJ1-5; D unclear. The source is a woman aged 18-29 years who had recovered from COVID-19. The CDR3 protein is CASSPEQLGNQPQHF. CDR3 nucleotides: TGTGCCAGCTCACCGGAACAGCTTGGCAATCAGCCCCAGCATTTT.